This TCR beta chain appears in the sequencing data of a study of graft-versus-host responses after intestinal transplantation. About the study: The transplants performed in recipients were multivisceral, liver-intestinal, or isolated intestinal. All of the recipients had induction that used anti-thymocyte globulin, then tacrolimus and steroids for approximately 3 years. Overall study findings and caveats: Recipient marrow showed GvH clones, some seen first in ileum or blood.

Regarding this clone: Its antigen remains unidentified.

Some clones are missing from TCRdb's copy, which holds only in-frame ones; the method was immunoSEQ multiplex PCR. The sample carries fewer than 50,000 clones, 90% to 95% recorded once. Trimming shortened V by 0 bases and J by 4 bases, and 13 bases separated the two germline ends. The CDR3 sequence is 15 residues long. Germline CDR1 is MNHNY and CDR2 is SVGAGI (reference sequence). The sequencing used PBMCs, collected 524 days after transplant. The TCR comes from a human patient who received an intestinal transplant, so some T cells may come from the graft donor. The V call is TRBV6-6, the J call TRBJ2-7; D assignment may be TRBD1 or TRBD2 (5 bases each). The CDR3 nucleotides are TGTGCCAGCAGTTACTCGGGGGAACGGGTGTACGAGCAGTACTTC. It is translated as CASSYSGERVYEQYF.